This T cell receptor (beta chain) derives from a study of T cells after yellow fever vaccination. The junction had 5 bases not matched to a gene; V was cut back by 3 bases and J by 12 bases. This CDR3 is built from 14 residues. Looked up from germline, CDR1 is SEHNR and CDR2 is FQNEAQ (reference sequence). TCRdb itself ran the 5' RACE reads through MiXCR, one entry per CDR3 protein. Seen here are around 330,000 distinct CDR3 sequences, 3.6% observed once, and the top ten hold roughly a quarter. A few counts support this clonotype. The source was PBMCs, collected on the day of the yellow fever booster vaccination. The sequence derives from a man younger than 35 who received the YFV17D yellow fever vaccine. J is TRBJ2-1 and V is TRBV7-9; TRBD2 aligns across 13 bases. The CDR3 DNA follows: TGTGCCAGCAGCTTGGGGACTAGCGGGGTCAGGCAGTTCTTC. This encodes CASSLGTSGVRQFF.